This paragraph reports one T cell receptor beta chain. The data originate from a study of T cell changes during pregnancy in multiple sclerosis. The method was immunoSEQ multiplex PCR; TCRdb's version includes in-frame clones alone and lacks a portion of them. This table has about 39,000 clones, 88% appearing once. The CDR3 is 12 amino acids. The germline gives CDR1 SQVTM, CDR2 ANQGSEA. Trimming left V 1 base short and J 9 bases short, with 10 bases between. The chain couples TRBV29-1 to TRBJ2-1; D is perhaps TRBD1 (6 bases). This clonotype originated in a female donor with multiple sclerosis, enrolled in a pregnancy study. The sequencing here drew on CD8+ T cells from peripheral blood mononuclear cells, taken in the first trimester of pregnancy. The CDR3 region has the DNA TGCAGCGTTGAAGCGACAGGACGTGAGCAGTTCTTC. It is translated as CSVEATGREQFF.